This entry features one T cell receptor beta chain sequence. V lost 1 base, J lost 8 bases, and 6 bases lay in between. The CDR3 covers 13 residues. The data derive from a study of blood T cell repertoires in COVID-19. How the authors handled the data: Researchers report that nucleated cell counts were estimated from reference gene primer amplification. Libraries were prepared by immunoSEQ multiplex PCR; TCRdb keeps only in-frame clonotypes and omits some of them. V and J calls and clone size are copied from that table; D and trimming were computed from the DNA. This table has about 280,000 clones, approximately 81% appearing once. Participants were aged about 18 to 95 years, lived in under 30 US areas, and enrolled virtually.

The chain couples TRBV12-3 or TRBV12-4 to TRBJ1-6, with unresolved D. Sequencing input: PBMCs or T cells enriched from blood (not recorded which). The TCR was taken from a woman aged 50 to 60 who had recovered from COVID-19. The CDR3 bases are TGTGCCAGCAGTTTAGTATCGGATTCACCCCTCCACTTT. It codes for CASSLVSDSPLHF.